This T cell receptor beta chain was sequenced during a study of T-cell reconstitution after alpha-beta-depleted transplantation in children. Germline-derived CDR1 and CDR2 are SGHAT and FQNNGV. The CDR3 runs to 14 residues. Trimming took off 6 bases at V and 1 base at J, with 13 bases between the two ends. Study-wide points: Alpha-beta T cells about two months after transplant reportedly derived from several hundred expanded graft clones. T-cell numbers and diversity, one year after transplant, stemmed largely from T cells that were newly produced. High day-60 TCRbeta diversity in some patients came from surviving recipient T cells and thymic progenitors.

Unique molecular identifiers were used in preparing the TCRbeta library. TCRdb reprocessed the PCR reads via MiXCR and lists one record per CDR3 protein. The table lists almost 500,000 distinct CDR3 sequences, roughly a tenth of them singletons, with around 2.2% in the top ten. As for this clonotype: As yet, its antigen is unknown.

This specimen consisted of PBMCs, obtained before TCRalphabeta/CD19-depleted stem cell transplant. The chain carries TRBV11-2 and TRBJ2-7, with D possibly matching TRBD2 (5 bases). The sequence derives from a child aged 2 to 15 with inherited bone marrow failure, due to receive a stem cell transplant. The DNA for the CDR3 is TGTGCCAGCAGACTCATCACGGGGTCCTACGAGCAGTACTTC. This translates into CASRLITGSYEQYF.